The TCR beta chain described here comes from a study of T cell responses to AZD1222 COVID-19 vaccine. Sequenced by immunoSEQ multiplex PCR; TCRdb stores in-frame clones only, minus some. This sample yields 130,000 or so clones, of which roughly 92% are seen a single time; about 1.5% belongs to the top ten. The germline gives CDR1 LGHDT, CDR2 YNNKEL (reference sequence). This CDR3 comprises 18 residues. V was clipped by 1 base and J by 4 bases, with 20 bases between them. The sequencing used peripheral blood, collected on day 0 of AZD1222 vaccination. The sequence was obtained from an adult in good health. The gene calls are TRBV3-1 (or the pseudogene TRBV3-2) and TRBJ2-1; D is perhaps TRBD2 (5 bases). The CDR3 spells CASSQVAPWVEGYNEQFF. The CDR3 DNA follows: TGTGCCAGCAGCCAAGTAGCCCCCTGGGTAGAGGGTTACAATGAGCAGTTCTTC.